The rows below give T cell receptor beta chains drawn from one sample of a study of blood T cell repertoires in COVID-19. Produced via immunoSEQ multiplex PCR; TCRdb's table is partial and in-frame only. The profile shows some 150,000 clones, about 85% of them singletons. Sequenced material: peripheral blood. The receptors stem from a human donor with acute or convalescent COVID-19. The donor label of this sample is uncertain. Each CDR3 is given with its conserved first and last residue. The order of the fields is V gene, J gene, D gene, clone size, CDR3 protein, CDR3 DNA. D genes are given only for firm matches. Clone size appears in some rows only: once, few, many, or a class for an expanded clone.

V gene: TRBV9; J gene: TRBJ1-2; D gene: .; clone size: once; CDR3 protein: CASSVVRGLDDGYTF; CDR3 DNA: TGTGCCAGCAGCGTAGTTCGGGGTTTGGATGATGGCTACACCTTC
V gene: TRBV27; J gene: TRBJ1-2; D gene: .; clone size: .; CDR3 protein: CASSLMGAEGYTF; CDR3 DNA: TGTGCCAGCAGTTTAATGGGGGCGGAGGGCTACACCTTC
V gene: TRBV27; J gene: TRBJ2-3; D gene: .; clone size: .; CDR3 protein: CASRTGVVDTQYF; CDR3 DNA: TGTGCCAGCAGGACCGGAGTTGTAGATACGCAGTATTTT
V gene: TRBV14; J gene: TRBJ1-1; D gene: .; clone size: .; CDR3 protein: CASSQFRQGEAFF; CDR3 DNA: TGTGCCAGCAGCCAATTTCGTCAGGGCGAAGCTTTCTTT
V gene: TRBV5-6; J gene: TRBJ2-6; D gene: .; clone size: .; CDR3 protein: CASSQTPVANVLTF; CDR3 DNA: TGTGCCAGCAGCCAGACTCCAGTGGCCAACGTCCTGACTTTC
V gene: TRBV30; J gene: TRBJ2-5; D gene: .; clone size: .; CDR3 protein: CAYQRAGVVLETQYF; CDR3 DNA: TGTGCCTACCAACGAGCCGGGGTGGTGCTAGAGACCCAGTACTTC
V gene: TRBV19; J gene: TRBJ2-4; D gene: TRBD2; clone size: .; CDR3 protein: CATSGLAENIQYF; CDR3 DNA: TGTGCCACCTCCGGACTAGCGGAAAACATTCAGTACTTC
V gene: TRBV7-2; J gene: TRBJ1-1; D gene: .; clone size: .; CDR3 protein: CASSFRANGAEAFF; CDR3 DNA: TGTGCCAGCAGCTTCCGGGCCAATGGGGCCGAAGCTTTCTTT
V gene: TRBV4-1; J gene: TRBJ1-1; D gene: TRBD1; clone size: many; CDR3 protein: CASTEGAGTEAFF; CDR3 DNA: TGCGCCAGCACCGAGGGGGCAGGCACTGAAGCTTTCTTT
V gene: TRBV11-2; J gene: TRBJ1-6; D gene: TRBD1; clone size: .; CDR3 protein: CASTRVGTGGNNSPLHF; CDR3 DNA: TGTGCCAGCACCCGTGTGGGGACAGGGGGAAATAATTCACCCCTCCACTTT
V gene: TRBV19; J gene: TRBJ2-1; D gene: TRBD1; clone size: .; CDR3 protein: CATSTGGNEQFF; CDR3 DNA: TGTGCCACTTCGACAGGGGGAAATGAGCAGTTCTTC
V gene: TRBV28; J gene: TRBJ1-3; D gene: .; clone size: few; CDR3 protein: CASSLYAVGSGNTIYF; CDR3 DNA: TGTGCCAGCAGTTTATATGCAGTCGGGAGTGGAAACACCATATATTTT
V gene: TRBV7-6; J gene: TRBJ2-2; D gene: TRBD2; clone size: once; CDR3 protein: CASSLLLAGGAGELFF; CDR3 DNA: TGTGCCAGCAGCTTATTACTAGCGGGAGGGGCCGGGGAGCTGTTTTTT
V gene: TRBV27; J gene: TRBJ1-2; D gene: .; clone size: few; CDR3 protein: CASSFGWGQSGYTF; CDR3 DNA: TGTGCCAGCAGTTTCGGGTGGGGGCAATCTGGCTACACCTTC
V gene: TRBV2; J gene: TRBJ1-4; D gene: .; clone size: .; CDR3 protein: CASSKQALRPFF; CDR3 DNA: TGTGCCAGCAGTAAACAGGCGCTTAGGCCGTTTTTT
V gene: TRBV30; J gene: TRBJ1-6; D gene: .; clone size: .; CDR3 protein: CAWQQGYNSPLHF; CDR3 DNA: TGTGCCTGGCAACAGGGTTATAATTCACCCCTCCACTTT
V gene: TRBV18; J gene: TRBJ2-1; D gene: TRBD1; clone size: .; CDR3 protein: CASSRDSSYNEQFF; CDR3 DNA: TGTGCCAGCTCACGGGACAGCTCCTACAATGAGCAGTTCTTC
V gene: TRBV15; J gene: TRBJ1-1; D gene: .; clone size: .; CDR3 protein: CATSKPMNTEAFF; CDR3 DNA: TGTGCCACCAGCAAGCCAATGAACACTGAAGCTTTCTTT
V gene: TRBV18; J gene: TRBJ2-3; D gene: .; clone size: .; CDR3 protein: CASSGGASDTQYF; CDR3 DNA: TGTGCCAGCTCAGGGGGGGCGTCAGATACGCAGTATTTT
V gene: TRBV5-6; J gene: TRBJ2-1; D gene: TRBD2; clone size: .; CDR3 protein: CASSISGSEFF; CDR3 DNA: TGTGCCAGCAGCATTAGCGGGAGTGAGTTCTTC
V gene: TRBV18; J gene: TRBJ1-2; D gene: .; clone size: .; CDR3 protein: CASSPAEQGRGYTF; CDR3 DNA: TGTGCCAGCTCACCAGCGGAACAGGGCCGCGGCTACACCTTC
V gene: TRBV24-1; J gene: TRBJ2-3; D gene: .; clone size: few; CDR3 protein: CASGVRDADTQYF; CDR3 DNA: TGTGCCTCGGGAGTGCGGGACGCAGATACGCAGTATTTT
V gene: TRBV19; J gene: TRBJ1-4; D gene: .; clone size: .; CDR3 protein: CASSILGEVIEKLFF; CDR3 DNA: TGTGCCAGTAGTATCTTGGGGGAGGTGATTGAAAAACTGTTTTTT
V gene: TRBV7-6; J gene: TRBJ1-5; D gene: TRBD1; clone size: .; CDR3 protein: CASSPSSGGWQPQHF; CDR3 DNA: TGTGCCAGCAGCCCAAGTTCAGGGGGGTGGCAGCCCCAGCATTTT
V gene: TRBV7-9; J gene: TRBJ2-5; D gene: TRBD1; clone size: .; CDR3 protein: CASSSNRGLGETQYF; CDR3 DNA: TGTGCCAGCAGCAGCAACAGGGGGCTGGGAGAGACCCAGTACTTC
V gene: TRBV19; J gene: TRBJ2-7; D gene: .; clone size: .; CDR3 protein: CASSGGDSYEQYF; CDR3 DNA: TGTGCCAGCTCCGGCGGGGACTCCTACGAGCAGTACTTC
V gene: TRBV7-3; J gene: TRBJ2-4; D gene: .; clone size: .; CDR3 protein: CASSRQPEDIQYF; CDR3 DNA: TGTGCCAGCAGCCGACAGCCTGAGGACATTCAGTACTTC
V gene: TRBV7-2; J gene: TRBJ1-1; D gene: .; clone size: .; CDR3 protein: CASSLIPGNTEAFF; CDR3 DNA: TGTGCCAGCAGCTTAATTCCAGGGAACACTGAAGCTTTCTTT